A single sample is the source of the 6 T cell receptor beta chains below, sequenced in a study of blood T cell repertoires in COVID-19 (dated by TCRdb to the early 2020s). Receptor libraries were prepared by the immunoSEQ multiplex PCR assay. The immuneACCESS repertoire file appears here via TCRdb, limited to in-frame rearrangements. These files lack a portion of the clones; in checked studies, under half of the deficit traces to unresolved V genes, and the cause of the others is not known. This sample holds some 120,000 clones; roughly 85% were observed only once. Clones ranked in the top ten supply roughly 4.5% of the sample. Input material: peripheral blood. The source is a human donor in a cohort sampled during active COVID-19.

This clone was detected only once. The CDR3 DNA follows: TGTGCCAGCAGCTTATACAGGGGGCGGCGGGGGGCCAACGTCCTGACTTTC. Translating it yields CASSLYRGRRGANVLTF. The chain links TRBV7-8 to TRBJ2-6; 9 bases are a match to TRBD1. The CDR3 length is 17 residues. The germline CDR1 and CDR2 sequences are SGHVS and FQNEAQ. V shed 2 bases and J 4 bases; nucleotides not matched to a gene: 6.

The CDR3 here is CASSYHQGVGNTIYF. The CDR3, as DNA: TGTGCCAGCAGCTATCATCAGGGGGTTGGCAACACCATATATTTT. This rearrangement joins TRBV7-9 to TRBJ1-3; 7 bases are a match to TRBD1. The CDR3 is made up of 15 amino acids. CDR1 and CDR2 from the germline V gene are SEHNR and FQNEAQ (reference sequence). Trimming at V came to 4 bases and at J to 7 bases, leaving 10 bases not matched to a gene.

About this clone: With a much larger clone just one base away, this may be a read error. The sample contains more than one DNA sequence encoding this CDR3. CDR3 coding DNA: TGCGCCAGCAGTGAGTCGGCAGGCCAAGAGACCCAGTACTTC. It is translated as CASSESAGQETQYF. The V and J genes are TRBV10-1 and TRBJ2-5; D gene ambiguous. This CDR3 is built from 14 residues. V lost 0 bases and J lost 1, with 6 bases in between. Germline CDR1 reads WNHNN; CDR2 reads SYGVQD (reference sequence).

The CDR3 reads CASSLLGGRTEAFF. CDR3 DNA: TGTGCCAGCAGCTTATTGGGGGGGAGAACTGAAGCTTTCTTT. The V and J genes are TRBV7-3 and TRBJ1-1; tentative D call: TRBD1 (5 bases). With 2 bases removed from V and 5 bases from J, the gap between germline ends came to 12 bases. The germline CDR1 and CDR2 sequences are SGHTA and FQGTGA. The CDR3 runs to 14 residues.

CDR3 region: CASSGTSITDTQYF. The CDR3 DNA reads as TGTGCCAGCAGCGGGACTAGTATCACAGATACGCAGTATTTT. J is TRBJ2-3 and V is TRBV9; 7 nucleotides match TRBD2. The CDR3 totals 14 residues. The germline V gene has CDR1 SGDLS and CDR2 YYNGEE. With 3 bases clipped from V and 2 bases from J, the junction kept 3 bases outside the gene matches.

J is TRBJ2-1 and V is TRBV30; D gene ambiguous. The ends were cut back, 0 bases at V and 7 bases at J, with 10 bases in the middle. Germline CDR1 GTSNPN, CDR2 SVGIG (reference sequence). This CDR3 spans 13 amino acids. The CDR3 DNA is TGTGCCTGGAGTGTAGGCCTAGTAAATGAGCAGTTCTTC. It codes for CAWSVGLVNEQFF.